Below are 3 T cell receptor beta chains sequenced from a single sample in a study of long-term antiretroviral therapy in people with HIV. It was version v3.0 of the immunoSEQ assay that was run at survey level. The method was immunoSEQ multiplex PCR; TCRdb's version includes in-frame clones alone and lacks a portion of them. Of 19,000 or so clones in the sample, roughly 84% were seen once. Specimen: unsorted PBMCs, collected 0.9 years after starting antiretroviral therapy. The receptors stem from a man between 18 and 29 years old with HIV.

This clone showed up just once. This chain uses TRBV27 with TRBJ2-3; 7 nucleotides agree with TRBD2. V gave up 10 bases and J gave up 2 bases; unmatched junction bases: 9. Germline lookup yields CDR1 MNHEY and CDR2 SMNVEV (reference sequence). CDR3 size: 14 residues. The CDR3 sequence is CAIREAGTTDTQYF. The CDR3 DNA follows: TGTGCCATAAGAGAAGCGGGAACCACAGATACGCAGTATTTT.

J is TRBJ1-1 and V is TRBV6-6, with a possible D match to TRBD1 (6 bases). Trimming stripped 7 bases from V and 0 bases from J, with 6 bases between. Germline V lookup: CDR1 MNHNY, CDR2 SVGAGI (reference sequence). The CDR3 is 12 residues long. The CDR3 here is CASKGVNTEAFF. For the CDR3, the DNA is TGTGCCAGCAAGGGGGTGAACACTGAAGCTTTCTTT.

J is TRBJ1-1 and V is TRBV7-9, with D possibly being TRBD1 (6 bases). This CDR3 has 13 residues. Between the trimmed V and J ends, which lost 2 bases and 12 bases, there was a span of 16 bases. The germline CDR1 and CDR2 sequences are SEHNR and FQNEAQ (reference sequence). The CDR3 sequence: CASSLMDSMGTFF. In DNA form, the CDR3 reads TGTGCCAGCAGCTTAATGGACAGCATGGGGACTTTCTTT.